This TCR beta chain was found in a study of beta chain features in type 1 diabetes. Whole-study findings and limits: A pattern of fewer insertions and more deletions at VDJ junctions was seen in type 1 diabetes patients. There was a moderate but significant shortening of TCRB CDR3s in all four CD4+ subsets of Type 1 diabetes patients.

Cells sorted by CD45RO/CCR7/CD25/CD127/CD95/CD27 comprised CD4+ naive, central memory, regulatory and stem cell-like memory cells. Comment on this clone: Its antigen is unknown.

CDR1 and CDR2 (germline): SGHTA, FQGNSA. With 2 bases removed from V and 1 base from J, the gap between germline ends came to 21 bases. This CDR3 spans 18 amino acids. cDNA synthesis used the whole RNA isolate, giving expressed TCRB sequences. Sequencing was performed with immunoSEQ multiplex PCR; in TCRdb, only in-frame clones are kept and a portion is missing. The sample has some 360,000 clones; around a tenth are singletons. Sample: central memory CD4+ T cells from blood. This TCR was sampled from a man aged 30-40 years with type 1 diabetes. This chain connects TRBV7-2 to TRBJ2-7, with D perhaps TRBD2 (5 bases). The CDR3 sequence: CASSLMIGHRESSYEQYF. In DNA, the CDR3 is TGTGCCAGCAGCTTAATGATTGGGCATCGGGAAAGTTCCTACGAGCAGTACTTC.